Reported below is one T cell receptor beta chain. Primed by a sample-barcoded 5' primer and a J-beta primer mix, a second PCR proceeded for about 6 to 12 cycles. Each CDR3 protein gets one entry after TCRdb re-called the 5' RACE reads with MiXCR. This table holds 450,000 to 600,000 distinct CDR3 sequences, around a quarter found once. Losses at the gene ends were 5 bases for V and 0 bases for J; bases not matched to a gene: 6. CDR3 size: 17 residues. The record originates from a study of blood T cells in healthy people across ages. Study information: About one barcoded beta molecule per two T cells was the capture yield of template switching.

Separately, the same data were catalogued under a study of T cells of mothers and their children. This second report adds: Several children, together with their three healthy Caucasian mothers, made up the donors.

This clonotype originated in a boy aged 2 to 10 in good health. The sample was blood. The rearrangement uses TRBV12-3 or TRBV12-4 and TRBJ1-5, with 11 bases that match TRBD1. This chain's CDR3 is CASSPGTGGYSNQPQHF. The CDR3 DNA follows: TGTGCCAGCAGTCCCGGGACAGGGGGATATAGCAATCAGCCCCAGCATTTT.